A single sample gave rise to the 5 T cell receptor beta chains below, sequenced in a study of cytomegalovirus exposure and HLA in healthy donors. PCR amplification relied on 60 Vbeta primers (plus 13 Jbeta primers). TCRdb's table, derived via immunoSEQ multiplex PCR, lists solely in-frame clones and lacks some. Here the sample spans about 130,000 clones, roughly 71% being singletons. The sample consisted of PBMCs. The receptors stem from a woman in her forties or fifties in good health and CMV-seropositive.

The rearrangement joins TRBV7-2 to TRBJ1-4; 8 positions agree with TRBD1. Germline CDR1 reads SGHTA; CDR2 reads FQGNSA. The CDR3 length is 14 residues. J was trimmed by 8 bases and V by 3 bases; bases with no gene match: 5. The CDR3 sequence is CASSFGTGDEKLFF. CDR3 in DNA: TGTGCCAGCAGCTTCGGGACAGGAGACGAAAAACTGTTTTTT.

The V call is TRBV30, the J call TRBJ1-1; possible D gene TRBD1, 6 bases. The length of the CDR3 is 15 residues. Trimming removed 3 bases from V and 10 bases from J, with 24 bases in between. Germline CDR1 and CDR2: GTSNPN and SVGIG (reference sequence). CDR3 sequence (DNA): TGTGCCTGGAGGCGGGCGGGGGGCGGACGGAGTGGAGCTTTCTTT. Protein sequence: CAWRRAGGGRSGAFF.

The genes are TRBV15 and TRBJ1-6; D is uncertain. CDR1 is LNHNV and CDR2 is YYDKDF in the germline V gene (reference sequence). CDR3 length: 17 amino acids. V was trimmed by 1 base and J by 4 bases, leaving 14 bases between them. As DNA, the CDR3 is TGTGCCACCAGCAGAGGTACCCCACTCTCTTATAATTCACCCCTCCACTTT. Its protein product is CATSRGTPLSYNSPLHF.

The sample holds one count of this clone. The chain combines TRBV11-2 with TRBJ1-1; TRBD1 is a possible D gene (5 bases). In germline, CDR1 is SGHAT, CDR2 FQNNGV. Trimming removed 3 bases from V and 3 bases from J, with 5 bases in between. The CDR3 is 12 amino acids. The CDR3 is CASSFRDTEAFF. In DNA, the CDR3 is TGTGCCAGCAGCTTCAGGGACACTGAAGCTTTCTTT.

This chain joins TRBV29-1 and TRBJ1-6; 8 bases are shared with TRBD1. Germline V CDR1 and CDR2: SQVTM, ANQGSEA. V dropped 4 bases and J dropped 4; count of bases not matched to a gene: 0. The CDR3 totals 13 residues. CDR3 in DNA: TGCAGCGTTGGGGACAGGTATAATTCACCCCTCCACTTT. It specifies CSVGDRYNSPLHF.